Listed here are 13 T cell receptor beta chains from one sample, sequenced in a study of T cells in Graves' hyperthyroidism and ophthalmopathy. The source material, RNA transcripts, was used to amplify TCR beta CDR3 regions. An initial round of RT-PCR targeting the TCR CDR3 relied on the HTBI primer set. Each CDR3 protein gets one entry after TCRdb re-called the multiplex PCR reads with MiXCR. The repertoire holds some 620,000 distinct CDR3 sequences, with roughly 17% as singletons. Sequencing used blood. All receptors derive from a woman aged 30 to 39 with Graves' hyperthyroidism.

Comment on this clonotype: A read error may be the cause here, since a much bigger clone is one base away. No conserved phenylalanine or tryptophan ends this CDR3, so it is likely a read error. The chain links TRBV20-1 to TRBJ2-7, with 10 bases identical to TRBD2. Germline CDR1 DFQATT, CDR2 SNEGSKA (reference sequence). The CDR3 runs 14 residues. The J segment lost 2 bases and the V segment lost 8 bases, leaving 9 bases of the junction unmatched. This CDR3 is CSSETSGHTYEQYS. The CDR3, as DNA: TGCAGTTCCGAGACTAGCGGGCATACCTACGAGCAGTACTCC.

This clonotype was counted a few times. CDR3 coding DNA: TGTGCCATCGGGGGAGGACAGGTGAACTCCTACGAGCAGTACTTC. Translating gives CAIGGGQVNSYEQYF. The rearrangement joins TRBV10-3 to TRBJ2-7, with D possibly matching TRBD1 (7 bases). V gave up 8 bases and J gave up 0 bases, with 17 bases separating them. The germline CDR1 and CDR2 sequences are ENHRY and SYGVKD. This CDR3 has 15 residues.

This clonotype was recorded at least ten times. Here the CDR3 reads CASSDSLETQYF. In DNA form, the CDR3 reads TGTGCCAGCAGTGACAGTCTTGAGACCCAGTACTTC. The chain has TRBV11-3 and TRBJ2-5; possibly TRBD1 for D (5 bases). The V gene's germline CDR1 is SGHNT and CDR2 YENEEA. V lost 6 bases to trimming and J lost 5 bases, with 10 bases between them. The CDR3 length is 12 residues.

This clonotype appeared once. The junction does not match germline at one end; this may be a read error. V is TRBV20-1 and J is TRBJ1-3; unclear D gene. This CDR3 contains 14 residues. The germline gives CDR1 DFQATT, CDR2 SNEGSKA (reference sequence). CDR3: CSALSPISGNAIYF. The CDR3 DNA follows: TGCAGTGCTCTTTCTCCGATCTCTGGAAACGCCATATATTTT.

This clonotype has a count of ten or more. The rearrangement joins TRBV20-1 to TRBJ2-3; D call uncertain. V gave up 0 bases and J gave up 0 bases, with 10 bases separating them. Per the germline V gene, CDR1 is DFQATT and CDR2 is SNEGSKA (reference sequence). CDR3 length: 15 amino acids. The CDR3 reads CSARDPKKSTDTQYF. DNA of the CDR3: TGCAGTGCTAGAGATCCCAAGAAGAGCACAGATACGCAGTATTTT.

This clonotype has at least ten counts. The gene calls are TRBV30 and TRBJ2-2; no clear D. This CDR3 has 13 amino acids. The V end was cut by 3 bases, the J end by 7 bases, with 12 bases between. Germline V gene data show CDR1 as GTSNPN and CDR2 as SVGIG (reference sequence). The CDR3 loop reads CAWRREMGGELFF. The CDR3 nucleotides are TGTGCCTGGAGGAGAGAAATGGGCGGGGAGCTGTTTTTT.

This clonotype was found many times. The chain links TRBV6-1 to TRBJ2-7; 7 bases line up with TRBD2. Trimming cost V 7 bases and J 7 bases; bases outside gene matches: 10. Germline CDR1 MNHNS, CDR2 SASEGT. The CDR3 sequence is 13 residues long. CDR3 amino acids: CASTPRGRGEQYF. CDR3 bases: TGTGCCAGCACCCCGCGCGGGAGAGGTGAGCAGTACTTC.

This clonotype showed up many times. The chain links TRBV5-5 to TRBJ2-3; TRBD1 might be the D (5 bases). The CDR3 has 14 residues. Trimming took off 2 bases at V and 2 bases at J, with 9 bases between the two ends. The germline V gene has CDR1 SGHKS and CDR2 YYEKEE (reference sequence). CDR3 nucleotides: TGTGCCAGCAGCTTTGACAGATTCACAGATACGCAGTATTTT. Translated, it gives CASSFDRFTDTQYF.

In this sample, this clonotype turned up many times. V and J are TRBV28 and TRBJ1-1, with 7 bases aligning to TRBD1. Germline assignment: CDR1 MDHEN and CDR2 SYDVKM. V dropped 4 bases and J dropped 4; count of bases not matched to a gene: 9. This CDR3 is 15 amino acids long. CDR3 region: CASSSPRDSRTEAFF. The DNA of the CDR3 is TGTGCCAGCAGTTCCCCCCGGGACAGCCGCACTGAAGCTTTCTTT. Drawing the rest from reference TRBV28 and TRBJ1-1, the complete variable domain is DVKVTQSSRYLVKRTGEKVFLECVQDMDHENMFWYRQDPGLGLRLIYFSYDVKMKEKGDIPEGYSVSREKKERFSLILESASTNQTSMYLCASSSPRDSRTEAFFGQGTRLTVV.

This clonotype appeared many times. The V call is TRBV7-9, the J call TRBJ2-7; TRBD2 agrees at 11 bases. This CDR3 region has 17 residues. J lost 0 bases, V lost 5 bases, and 9 bases had no gene match. The germline gives CDR1 SEHNR, CDR2 FQNEAQ (reference sequence). CDR3 coding DNA: TGTGCCAGCAGCCTGAGAGCCGGGACTAGCGGCTCCTACGAGCAGTACTTC. Translation: CASSLRAGTSGSYEQYF. The full variable domain, with the rest looked up from reference TRBV7-9 and TRBJ2-7, is DTGVSQNPRHKITKRGQNVTFRCDPISEHNRLYWYRQTLGQGPEFLTYFQNEAQLEKSRLLSDRFSAERPKGSFSTLEIQRTEQGDSAMYLCASSLRAGTSGSYEQYFGPGTRLTVT.

There are many counts of this clonotype. The chain joins TRBV28 to TRBJ2-3; tentatively, D is TRBD1 (5 bases). The ends were cut back, 5 bases at V and 2 bases at J, with 17 bases in the middle. The CDR3 contains 16 residues. Germline V CDR1 and CDR2: MDHEN, SYDVKM. CDR3 region: CASSLLTDLVTDTQYF. The CDR3 coding sequence is TGTGCCAGCAGTCTGCTGACAGATTTAGTCACAGATACGCAGTATTTT.

This clonotype was found many times. V usage is TRBV7-9 and J usage is TRBJ2-1; 9 bases are shared with TRBD1. After removal of 6 bases from V and 6 bases from J, the junction contained 6 bases not matched to a gene. This CDR3 is built from 14 residues. Germline CDR1 and CDR2: SEHNR and FQNEAQ (reference sequence). The DNA for the CDR3 is TGTGCCAGCAGAGGGACAGGGTCAAGCAATGAGCAGTTCTTC. This gives the protein CASRGTGSSNEQFF.

This clonotype turned up a few times. The chain uses TRBV9 and TRBJ2-7; the D is unclear. The V gene's germline CDR1 is SGDLS and CDR2 YYNGEE. Trimming shortened V by 4 bases and J by 3 bases, and 17 bases separated the two germline ends. CDR3 length equals 15 residues. Here the CDR3 reads CASSPRLSPLYEQYF. CDR3 sequence (DNA): TGTGCCAGCAGCCCCCGACTCTCACCTCTCTACGAGCAGTACTTC.